This passage covers 21 T cell receptor beta chains from one sample sequenced in a study of metastatic and nonmetastatic thyroid tumors (dated by TCRdb to the early 2020s). The protocol used for the library was PCR. Sequencing relied on an Illumina HiSeq 4000. The raw public data were reprocessed by TCRdb itself: fastp quality trimming at Q25, MiXCR clonotype calling, in-frame beta chains only. Recorded for this sample are approximately 15,000 clones; roughly a quarter of them occurred a single time. Jointly, the top ten make up under 9.5% of the sample. No treatment had been received by any patient before thyroid surgery. Specimen: tumor tissue. The receptors here all came from a female donor with papillary thyroid cancer or a benign thyroid nodule (not recorded which). Some clones in this sample may be carry-over from other donors' samples.

The genes are TRBV18 and TRBJ2-1; TRBD1 agrees at 10 bases. V lost 0 bases to trimming and J lost 6 bases; unmatched junction nucleotides: 8. The length of the CDR3 is 17 residues. In germline, CDR1 is KGHSH, CDR2 LQKENI. Here the CDR3 DNA reads TGTGCCAGCTCACCACCCAACCGGGACAGGGGTAGCAATGAGCAGTTCTTC. This translates into CASSPPNRDRGSNEQFF.

V is TRBV5-1 and J is TRBJ2-7, with D maybe TRBD2 (5 bases). With 0 bases removed from V and 6 bases from J, the gap between germline ends came to 7 bases. The length of the CDR3 is 12 residues. Germline V gene sequence: CDR1 SGHRS, CDR2 YFSETQ. The CDR3 bases are TGCGCCAGCAGCTTGGGAGGGCGCGAGCAGTACTTC. It is translated as CASSLGGREQYF.

This clone showed up many times. The rearrangement joins TRBV7-2 to TRBJ1-1; the D is unclear. CDR3 length: 12 residues. The V end lost 4 bases, the J end lost 7 bases, and 10 bases lay between the germline ends. The germline gives CDR1 SGHTA, CDR2 FQGNSA. This chain's CDR3 is CASSSYQSEAFF. CDR3 nucleotides: TGTGCCAGCAGCTCATATCAAAGTGAAGCTTTCTTT.

The chain carries TRBV7-3 and TRBJ2-3; TRBD2 is a possible D gene (5 bases). The germline V gene has CDR1 SGHTA and CDR2 FQGTGA. CDR3 size: 15 residues. V was cut by 4 bases and J by 2 bases, with 13 bases left in between. CDR3 loop: CASSSSGETTDTQYF. The CDR3 nucleotides read TGTGCCAGCAGCTCCAGCGGTGAGACCACAGATACGCAGTATTTT.

By sample fraction, this clone is medium-sized. V and J are TRBV27 and TRBJ1-5; perhaps TRBD1 as D (5 bases). There are 14 residues in the CDR3. Germline loops: CDR1 MNHEY, CDR2 SMNVEV (reference sequence). V lost 4 bases and J lost 7, with 14 bases in between. The CDR3, as DNA: TGTGCCAGCAGTTCAGGGCGGGGAGTGCAGCCCCAGCATTTT. Encoded protein: CASSSGRGVQPQHF.

V gene TRBV11-1 combines with J gene TRBJ1-2; possibly TRBD1 for D (5 bases). CDR1 and CDR2 from the germline V gene are SGHAT and FQDESV (reference sequence). The CDR3 is made up of 16 amino acids. The V end was cut by 1 base, the J end by 4 bases, with 16 bases between. The CDR3 region has the DNA TGTGCCAGCAGCTTAGGTGGGGACTTCTTCTCCTATGGCTACACCTTC. It is translated as CASSLGGDFFSYGYTF. Full variable domain (rest looked up from reference TRBV11-1 and TRBJ1-2): EAEVAQSPRYKITEKSQAVAFWCDPISGHATLYWYRQILGQGPELLVQFQDESVVDDSQLPKDRFSAERLKGVDSTLKIQPAELGDSAMYLCASSLGGDFFSYGYTFGSGTRLTVV.

By share, this clone ranks as medium-sized (0.01 to 0.1%). The chain employs TRBV6-1 and TRBJ1-2; D perhaps matches TRBD1 (5 bases). CDR3 length equals 13 residues. Per the germline V gene, CDR1 is MNHNS and CDR2 is SASEGT. Trimming removed 9 bases from V and 4 bases from J, with 15 bases in between. CDR3 DNA sequence: TGTGCCAGTCGGATAACCGGGGCCTATGGCTACACCTTC. Amino acids: CASRITGAYGYTF.

This chain uses TRBV3-1 with TRBJ2-7; no clear D gene. Germline V gives CDR1 LGHDT, CDR2 YNNKEL (reference sequence). The CDR3 sequence is 18 residues long. The ends were cut back, 7 bases at V and 2 bases at J, with 27 bases in the middle. The CDR3 is CASMNAGYPESYPYEQYF. The CDR3 DNA reads as TGTGCCAGCATGAACGCAGGTTACCCAGAGAGTTATCCCTACGAGCAGTACTTC.

This clone has only a few counts. At one boundary the junction diverges from the germline segment, which might be a read error. V is TRBV15 and J is TRBJ2-1; tentative D call: TRBD1 (6 bases). CDR1 and CDR2 (germline): LNHNV, YYDKDF (reference sequence). The CDR3 length is 15 residues. This CDR3 reads CATSRPGVSYNEQLF. CDR3 sequence (DNA): TGTGCCACCAGCAGGCCAGGGGTGTCCTACAATGAGCAGCTCTTC.

There are many counts of this clone. The chain employs TRBV19 and TRBJ2-7; D is uncertain. The ends were cut back, 5 bases at V and 5 bases at J, with 10 bases in the middle. The CDR3 sequence is 12 residues long. Germline V gene sequence: CDR1 LNHDA, CDR2 SQIVND (reference sequence). CDR3 in amino acids: CASSLPGNEQYF. CDR3 nucleotide sequence: TGTGCCAGTAGTCTCCCCGGAAACGAGCAGTACTTC.

The V and J genes are TRBV28 and TRBJ1-1; D gene uncertain. The CDR3 is 12 residues long. V was cut by 2 bases and J by 5 bases, with 6 bases left in between. The germline V gene has CDR1 MDHEN and CDR2 SYDVKM. CDR3: CASSLIGTEAFF. CDR3 coding DNA: TGTGCCAGCAGTTTAATCGGGACTGAAGCTTTCTTT.

This clone was found many times. The V call is TRBV18, the J call TRBJ2-5; the D is unclear. This CDR3 has 12 amino acids. V was pared by 2 bases and J by 5 bases, with 6 bases between. Germline V gene sequence: CDR1 KGHSH, CDR2 LQKENI. As DNA, the CDR3 is TGTGCCAGCTCACCAGGGCGGGAGACCCAGTACTTC. This gives the protein CASSPGRETQYF.

The sample holds a few counts of this clone. A junction end diverges from the germline sequence, so it may reflect a read error. This chain links TRBV2 with TRBJ1-2, with unresolved D. CDR1 and CDR2 from the germline V gene are SNHLY and FYNNEI. The CDR3 sequence is 13 residues long. The CDR3 is CARSEGRTYGYTF. The CDR3 DNA reads TGTGCCAGAAGTGAAGGAAGAACCTATGGCTACACCTTC.

This sequence joins TRBV12-3 or TRBV12-4 and TRBJ1-6; D is unclear. The CDR3 is 14 residues long. V was pared by 5 bases and J by 10 bases, with 15 bases between. The CDR3 sequence is CASSLWTAASPLHF. CDR3 sequence (DNA): TGTGCCAGCAGTCTCTGGACGGCCGCGTCACCCCTCCACTTT.

This clone was counted between two and nine times. V is TRBV6-2 or TRBV6-3 and J is TRBJ1-1, with D perhaps matching TRBD1 (6 bases). V dropped 0 bases and J dropped 5 bases, with 16 bases sitting between them. This CDR3 comprises 16 residues. Germline V CDR1 and CDR2: MNHEY, SVGEGT. The CDR3 spells CASSYSFAGVGTEAFF. CDR3 bases: TGTGCCAGCAGTTACTCATTCGCAGGGGTTGGGACTGAAGCTTTCTTT.

This clone qualifies as large (0.1 to 1%). This chain uses TRBV5-1 with TRBJ2-7, with 8 bases aligning to TRBD2. The CDR3 consists of 16 residues. Trimming took 0 bases from V and 4 from J; bases not matched to a gene: 9. Germline assignment: CDR1 SGHRS and CDR2 YFSETQ. DNA of the CDR3: TGCGCCAGCAGCTTGGCTCCGGGACTAGGGGTGTACGAGCAGTACTTC. It is translated as CASSLAPGLGVYEQYF.

Relative to its sample, this clone is medium-sized. J is TRBJ2-1 and V is TRBV6-6; 7 nucleotides match TRBD2. Trimming at V came to 3 bases and at J to 0 bases, leaving 5 bases not matched to a gene. CDR1 is MNHNY and CDR2 is SVGAGI in the germline V gene (reference sequence). This CDR3 is built from 16 residues. CDR3 amino acids: CASSYSLASSYNEQFF. CDR3 sequence (DNA): TGTGCCAGCAGTTATTCACTAGCGAGCTCCTACAATGAGCAGTTCTTC.

A single count supports this clone. The rearrangement joins TRBV11-2 to TRBJ2-7; 10 bases fit TRBD2. The J segment lost 3 bases and the V segment lost 1 base, leaving 6 bases of the junction unmatched. CDR1 and CDR2 (germline): SGHAT, FQNNGV. The CDR3 totals 16 residues. The CDR3 loop is CASSLGGASGGYEQYF. CDR3 DNA sequence: TGTGCCAGCAGCTTAGGTGGGGCTAGCGGGGGCTACGAGCAGTACTTC.

The sample holds many counts of this clone. The rearrangement joins TRBV29-1 to TRBJ1-3, with a possible D match to TRBD1 (6 bases). This CDR3 contains 15 residues. The V gene's germline CDR1 is SQVTM and CDR2 ANQGSEA. V was cut by 8 bases and J by 4 bases, with 21 bases left in between. CDR3 residues: CSCRHTGPAGNTIYF. CDR3 nucleotides: TGCAGCTGCCGCCATACAGGGCCCGCCGGAAACACCATATATTTT.

The rearrangement links TRBV6-1 to TRBJ2-5; tentative D call: TRBD2 (5 bases). The germline V gene encodes CDR1 MNHNS and CDR2 SASEGT. The V end was cut by 7 bases, the J end by 1 base, with 10 bases between. The CDR3 has 13 amino acids. The CDR3 bases are TGTGCCAGCAAGCGGACGCGCCAAGAGACCCAGTACTTC. This translates into CASKRTRQETQYF.

As for this clone: A read error may produce the germline difference seen at one junction end. This chain uses TRBV20-1 with TRBJ1-4; TRBD1 matches at 11 bases. Germline loops: CDR1 DFQATT, CDR2 SNEGSKA (reference sequence). The CDR3 sequence is 13 residues long. The CDR3 sequence is CSAGGTGGEKPFF. In nucleotides, the CDR3 is TGCAGTGCTGGAGGGACAGGGGGTGAAAAACCGTTTTTT.